One and the same sample provided the 17 T cell receptor beta chains below, sequenced in a study of cytomegalovirus exposure and HLA in healthy donors. The PCR contained 60 Vbeta and 13 Jbeta primers. Method: immunoSEQ multiplex PCR; TCRdb's copy keeps in-frame clones and lacks some. Of 93,000 or so clones in the sample, roughly 66% were seen once. Input material: PBMCs. Receptors originate from a woman between 50 and 59 years old in good health and CMV-seronegative.

Note on this clone: A read error likely explains this, since a far larger clone differs by one base. The V gene is TRBV29-1, the J gene TRBJ2-2, with 8 bases fitting TRBD2. The CDR3 consists of 13 residues. Germline-derived CDR1 and CDR2 are SQVTM and ANQGSEA. The CDR3 loop reads CSVDGRASGELLF. In DNA form, the CDR3 reads TGCAGCGTTGACGGGAGGGCGTCCGGGGAGCTGCTTTTT.

The chain is built from TRBV7-9 and TRBJ2-3; tentatively, D is TRBD2 (6 bases). Germline CDR1 is SEHNR and CDR2 is FQNEAQ (reference sequence). V was trimmed by 6 bases and J by 2 bases, leaving 18 bases between them. This CDR3 contains 16 residues. The CDR3 sequence is CASSLARAGNTDTQYF. CDR3 coding DNA: TGTGCCAGCAGTCTGGCGCGTGCGGGAAACACAGATACGCAGTATTTT.

This CDR3 is CASSAYREGTGELFF. The CDR3, as DNA: TGTGCCAGCAGCGCCTACAGGGAAGGCACCGGGGAGCTGTTTTTT. J is TRBJ2-2 and V is TRBV11-3; a weak D match, TRBD1 (6 bases). V lost 5 bases and J lost 4, with 14 bases in between. CDR3 size: 15 residues. Germline V gene sequence: CDR1 SGHNT, CDR2 YENEEA. Drawing the rest from reference TRBV11-3 and TRBJ2-2, the complete variable domain is EAGVVQSPRYKIIEKKQPVAFWCNPISGHNTLYWYLQNLGQGPELLIRYENEEAVDDSQLPKDRFSAERLKGVDSTLKIQPAELGDSAVYLCASSAYREGTGELFFGEGSRLTVL.

Only a few counts were recorded for this clone. The chain combines TRBV10-2 with TRBJ2-2; a possible D gene is TRBD2 (6 bases). In germline, CDR1 is WSHSY, CDR2 SAAADI. V was trimmed by 4 bases and J by 4 bases, leaving 10 bases between them. This CDR3 is built from 14 residues. CDR3 bases: TGCGCCAGCAGTGTGGGACTGGTCACCGGGGAGCTGTTTTTT. Amino acids: CASSVGLVTGELFF.

V usage is TRBV7-9 and J usage is TRBJ2-7; possibly TRBD2 for D (5 bases). Trimming stripped 5 bases from V and 12 bases from J, with 14 bases between. CDR1 is SEHNR and CDR2 is FQNEAQ in the germline V gene (reference sequence). This CDR3 has 11 amino acids. CDR3 DNA sequence: TGTGCCAGCAGCATGGGAGAGTCACGGTACTTC. Its protein is CASSMGESRYF.

The chain recombines TRBV7-9 with TRBJ2-5; 11 bases line up with TRBD2. The CDR3 is made up of 17 amino acids. The junction had 9 bases not matched to a gene; V was cut back by 4 bases and J by 2 bases. Germline CDR1 reads SEHNR; CDR2 reads FQNEAQ (reference sequence). The DNA for the CDR3 is TGTGCCAGCAGCTGGGGAACTAGCGGGGGCTCGCAAGAGACCCAGTACTTC. Protein product: CASSWGTSGGSQETQYF.

The DNA for the CDR3 is TGTGCCAGCAGAAGACGAGGGGGCGTCGATGAGCAGTTCTTC. Translation: CASRRRGGVDEQFF. J is TRBJ2-1 and V is TRBV6-1, with 7 bases matching TRBD1. Trimming took 6 bases from V and 8 from J; bases not matched to a gene: 10. Per the germline V gene, CDR1 is MNHNS and CDR2 is SASEGT. CDR3 size: 14 residues.

V gene TRBV6-6 combines with J gene TRBJ1-5; 9 positions match TRBD1. Germline V gene lookup returns CDR1 MNHNY and CDR2 SVGAGI (reference sequence). This CDR3 has 16 residues. V lost 6 bases and J lost 6; bases outside the gene matches: 12. The CDR3 here is CASRPTRDRAAQPQHF. The CDR3, as DNA: TGTGCCAGCAGGCCGACCCGGGACAGGGCGGCTCAGCCCCAGCATTTT.

This clone was observed a handful of times. The chain carries TRBV6-1 and TRBJ2-2; D is possibly TRBD1 (6 bases). V dropped 8 bases and J dropped 1 base, with 14 bases sitting between them. The CDR3 sequence is 15 residues long. Germline V gene sequence: CDR1 MNHNS, CDR2 SASEGT. CDR3 nucleotide sequence: TGTGCCAGCGCCCGGACAGTTCAGAACACCGGGGAGCTGTTTTTT. It yields the protein CASARTVQNTGELFF.

The chain couples TRBV4-2 to TRBJ2-7; D may be TRBD2 (6 bases). Germline values: CDR1 LGHNA, CDR2 YNFKEQ. This CDR3 spans 15 amino acids. V lost 4 bases, J lost 2 bases, and 15 bases lay in between. The CDR3: CASSRDTGGTYEQYF. The CDR3, as DNA: TGTGCCAGCAGCCGAGATACCGGGGGTACCTACGAGCAGTACTTC.

V is TRBV18 and J is TRBJ2-2, with 7 bases matching TRBD1. Germline lookup yields CDR1 KGHSH and CDR2 LQKENI. V dropped 3 bases and J dropped 3; count of bases not matched to a gene: 10. The CDR3 sequence is 17 residues long. The CDR3 region has the DNA TGTGCCAGCTCACCGACCCGGACAGGATCATACACCGGGGAGCTGTTTTTT. Its translation: CASSPTRTGSYTGELFF.

The V gene is TRBV7-6, the J gene TRBJ1-2, with 7 bases that match TRBD1. This CDR3 contains 15 residues. From germline, CDR1 is SGHVS and CDR2 FNYEAQ. Trimming took 1 base from V and 3 from J; bases not matched to a gene: 5. CDR3 coding DNA: TGTGCCAGCAGCTTAGAGAGGGGGCAGGACTATGGCTACACCTTC. The encoded protein is CASSLERGQDYGYTF.

This clone has just a few counts. The chain has TRBV5-1 and TRBJ2-2, with 8 bases matching TRBD2. Germline CDR1 and CDR2: SGHRS and YFSETQ. Unmatched junction bases numbered 11, after V lost 7 bases and J lost 6 bases. The CDR3 totals 15 residues. Here the CDR3 DNA reads TGCGCCAGCTGCGACGGGGGGGCGTCCTCCGGGGAGCTGTTTTTT. Encoded protein: CASCDGGASSGELFF.

The V and J genes are TRBV5-1 and TRBJ2-2; 9 positions match TRBD1. The trim removed 4 bases at V and 6 bases at J, leaving 4 bases unmatched. Germline CDR1 and CDR2: SGHRS and YFSETQ. The CDR3 spans 14 residues. CDR3 nucleotides: TGCGCCAGCAGCCCGACAGGGGGTCCCGGGGAGCTGTTTTTT. It is translated as CASSPTGGPGELFF.

This sequence joins TRBV18 and TRBJ1-5; a weak D match, TRBD1 (5 bases). V lost 3 bases and J 0 bases, leaving 9 bases between the germline ends. The CDR3 is made up of 15 amino acids. Germline loops: CDR1 KGHSH, CDR2 LQKENI. DNA for the CDR3: TGTGCCAGCTCACCCACCAGGGCTAGCAATCAGCCCCAGCATTTT. Translating it yields CASSPTRASNQPQHF.

The rearrangement uses TRBV5-6 and TRBJ2-3, with TRBD2 matching over 7 bases. The J segment lost 3 bases and the V segment lost 0 bases, leaving 7 bases of the junction unmatched. CDR3 length equals 16 residues. Germline loops: CDR1 SGHDT, CDR2 YYEEEE. The CDR3, as DNA: TGTGCCAGCAGCTTGGTTGGCGGGAGAGGGACAGATACGCAGTATTTT. Translating it yields CASSLVGGRGTDTQYF.

This clone has a single count. V is TRBV25-1 and J is TRBJ2-1, with TRBD2 matching 11 bases. Germline CDR1 is MGHDK and CDR2 is SYGVNS. V lost 5 bases to trimming and J lost 7 bases; unmatched junction nucleotides: 7. The CDR3 covers 15 residues. The CDR3 DNA reads TGTGCCAGCAGTCCCACTAGCGGGAGTTCAAATGAGCAGTTCTTC. Its translation: CASSPTSGSSNEQFF.